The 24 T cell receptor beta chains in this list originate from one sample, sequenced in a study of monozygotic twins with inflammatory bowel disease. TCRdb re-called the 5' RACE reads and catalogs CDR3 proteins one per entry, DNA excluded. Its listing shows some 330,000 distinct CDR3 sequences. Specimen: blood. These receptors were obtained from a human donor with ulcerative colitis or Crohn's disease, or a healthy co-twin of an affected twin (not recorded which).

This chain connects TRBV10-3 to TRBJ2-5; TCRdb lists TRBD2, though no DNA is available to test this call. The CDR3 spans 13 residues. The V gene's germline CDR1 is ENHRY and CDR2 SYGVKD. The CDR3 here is CAISRTSQETQYF.

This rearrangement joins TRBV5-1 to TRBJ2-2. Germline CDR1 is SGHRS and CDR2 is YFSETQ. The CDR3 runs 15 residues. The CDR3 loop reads CASSLRVPNTGELFF.

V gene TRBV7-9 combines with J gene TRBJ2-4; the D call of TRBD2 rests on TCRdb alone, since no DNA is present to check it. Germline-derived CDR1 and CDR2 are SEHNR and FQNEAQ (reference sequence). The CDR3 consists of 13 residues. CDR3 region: CASSLGGLNIQYF.

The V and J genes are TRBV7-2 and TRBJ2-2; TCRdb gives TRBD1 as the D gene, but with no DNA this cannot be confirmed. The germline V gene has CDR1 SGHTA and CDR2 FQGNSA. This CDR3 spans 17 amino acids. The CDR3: CASSLRFAGTNTGELFF.

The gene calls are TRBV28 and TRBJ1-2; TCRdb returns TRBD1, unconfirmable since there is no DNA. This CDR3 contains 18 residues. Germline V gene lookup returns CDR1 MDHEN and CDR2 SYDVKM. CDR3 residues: CASSLFGTRDRGPRGYTF.

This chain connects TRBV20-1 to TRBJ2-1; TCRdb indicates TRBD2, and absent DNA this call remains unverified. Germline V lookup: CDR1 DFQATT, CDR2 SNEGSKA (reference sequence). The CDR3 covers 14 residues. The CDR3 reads CSARDPGLPNEQFF.

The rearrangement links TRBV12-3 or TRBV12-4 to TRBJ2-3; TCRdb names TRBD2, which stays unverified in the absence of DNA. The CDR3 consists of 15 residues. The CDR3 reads CASSQTSGSTDTQYF.

This CDR3 reads CASSYMINYGYTF. This rearrangement joins TRBV6-2 or TRBV6-3 to TRBJ1-2. CDR3 length equals 13 residues. Germline V CDR1 and CDR2: MNHEY, SVGEGT.

The chain's CDR3 is CASSFSSGGGTEAFF. The rearrangement uses TRBV7-3 and TRBJ1-1. CDR3 size: 15 residues. In germline, CDR1 is SGHTA, CDR2 FQGTGA.

The CDR3: CASSFFEYEQYF. The chain is built from TRBV7-9 and TRBJ2-7. This CDR3 has 12 residues. Looked up from germline, CDR1 is SEHNR and CDR2 is FQNEAQ (reference sequence).

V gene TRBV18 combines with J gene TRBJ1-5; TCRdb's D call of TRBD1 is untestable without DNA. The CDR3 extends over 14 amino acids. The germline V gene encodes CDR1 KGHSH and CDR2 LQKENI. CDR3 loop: CASKGGSLNQPQHF.

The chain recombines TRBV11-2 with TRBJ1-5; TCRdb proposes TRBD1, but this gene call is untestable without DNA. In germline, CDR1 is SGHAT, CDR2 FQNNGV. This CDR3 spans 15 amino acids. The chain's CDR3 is CASSATGGAGQPQHF.

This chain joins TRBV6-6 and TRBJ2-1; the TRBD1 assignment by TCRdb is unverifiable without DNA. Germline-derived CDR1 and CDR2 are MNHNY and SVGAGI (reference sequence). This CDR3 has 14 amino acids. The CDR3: CASSQSGTGNEQFF.

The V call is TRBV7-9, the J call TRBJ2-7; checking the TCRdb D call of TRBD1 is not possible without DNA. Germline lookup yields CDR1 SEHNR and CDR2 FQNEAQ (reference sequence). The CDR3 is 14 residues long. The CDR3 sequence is CASSLASGNYEQYF.

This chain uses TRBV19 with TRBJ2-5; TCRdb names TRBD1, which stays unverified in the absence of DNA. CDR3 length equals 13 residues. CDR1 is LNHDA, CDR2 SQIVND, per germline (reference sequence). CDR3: CASSTPTGNSQYF.

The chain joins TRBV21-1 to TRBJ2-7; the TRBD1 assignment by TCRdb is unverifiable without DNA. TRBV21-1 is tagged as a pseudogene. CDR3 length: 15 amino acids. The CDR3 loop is CASSSSGEGYYEQYF.

CDR3: CAISPSTGKYEQYF. The chain uses TRBV10-3 and TRBJ2-7; the TCRdb call, TRBD1, lacks DNA for checking. This CDR3 has 14 residues. Germline V lookup: CDR1 ENHRY, CDR2 SYGVKD.

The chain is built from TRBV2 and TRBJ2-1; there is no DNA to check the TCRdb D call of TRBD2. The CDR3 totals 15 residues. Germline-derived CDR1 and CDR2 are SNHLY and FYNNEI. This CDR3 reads CASPRRDYKFNEQFF.

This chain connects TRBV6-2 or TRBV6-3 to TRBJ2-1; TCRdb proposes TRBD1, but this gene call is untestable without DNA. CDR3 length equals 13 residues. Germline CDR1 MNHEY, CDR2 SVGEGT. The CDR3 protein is CASANRAYNEQFF.

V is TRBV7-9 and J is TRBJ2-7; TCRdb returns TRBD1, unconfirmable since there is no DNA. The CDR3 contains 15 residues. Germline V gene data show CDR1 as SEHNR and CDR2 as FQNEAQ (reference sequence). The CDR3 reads CASTLRQGRHDEQYF.

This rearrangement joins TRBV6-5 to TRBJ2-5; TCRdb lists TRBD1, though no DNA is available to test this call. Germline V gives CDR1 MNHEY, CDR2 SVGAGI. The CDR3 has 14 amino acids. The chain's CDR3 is CARSYRGGRETQYF.

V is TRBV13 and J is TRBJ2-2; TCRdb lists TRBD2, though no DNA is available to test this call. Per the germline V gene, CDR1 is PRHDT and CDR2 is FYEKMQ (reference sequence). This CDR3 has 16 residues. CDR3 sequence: CASSSWTSGFSGELFF.

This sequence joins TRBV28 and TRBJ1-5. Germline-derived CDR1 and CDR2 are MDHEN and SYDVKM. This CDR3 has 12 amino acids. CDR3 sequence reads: CASTTGDRPQHF.

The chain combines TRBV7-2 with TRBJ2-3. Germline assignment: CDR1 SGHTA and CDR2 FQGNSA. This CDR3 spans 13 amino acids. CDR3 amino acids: CASSLGERDTQYF. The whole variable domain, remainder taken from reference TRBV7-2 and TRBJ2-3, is GAGVSQSPSNKVTEKGKDVELRCDPISGHTALYWYRQSLGQGLEFLIYFQGNSAPDKSGLPSDRFSAERTGGSVSTLTIQRTQQEDSAVYLCASSLGERDTQYFGPGTRLTVL.